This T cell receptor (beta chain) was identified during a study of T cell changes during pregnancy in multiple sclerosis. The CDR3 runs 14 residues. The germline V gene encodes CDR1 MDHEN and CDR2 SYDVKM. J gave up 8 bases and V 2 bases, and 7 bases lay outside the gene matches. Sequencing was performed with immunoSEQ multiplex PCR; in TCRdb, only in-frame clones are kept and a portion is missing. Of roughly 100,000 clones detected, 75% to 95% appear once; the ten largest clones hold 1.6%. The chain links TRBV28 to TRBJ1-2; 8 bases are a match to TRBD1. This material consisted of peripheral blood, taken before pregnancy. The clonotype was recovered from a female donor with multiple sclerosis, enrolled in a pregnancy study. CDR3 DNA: TGTGCCAGCAGTTTACAAACAGGGGGTTCGGGCTACACCTTC. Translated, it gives CASSLQTGGSGYTF.